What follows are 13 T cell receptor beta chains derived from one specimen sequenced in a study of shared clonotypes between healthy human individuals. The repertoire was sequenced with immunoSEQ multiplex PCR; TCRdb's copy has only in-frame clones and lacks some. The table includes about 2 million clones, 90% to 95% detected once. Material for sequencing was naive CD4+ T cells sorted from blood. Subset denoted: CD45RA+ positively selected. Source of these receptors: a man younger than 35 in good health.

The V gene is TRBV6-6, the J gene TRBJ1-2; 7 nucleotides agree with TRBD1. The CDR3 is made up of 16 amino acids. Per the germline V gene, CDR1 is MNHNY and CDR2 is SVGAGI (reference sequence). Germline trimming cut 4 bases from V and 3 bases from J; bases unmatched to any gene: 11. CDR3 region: CASSSPTGMIDYGYTF. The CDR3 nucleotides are TGTGCCAGCAGTTCCCCGACAGGGATGATAGACTATGGCTACACCTTC.

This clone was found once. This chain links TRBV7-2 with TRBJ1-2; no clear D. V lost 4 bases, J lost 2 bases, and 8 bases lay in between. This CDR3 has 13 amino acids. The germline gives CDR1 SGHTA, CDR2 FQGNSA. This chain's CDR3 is CASSSGRNYGYTF. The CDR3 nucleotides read TGTGCCAGCAGCTCGGGTCGAAACTATGGCTACACCTTC.

The CDR3 spells CASSSPETVETEAFF. DNA for the CDR3: TGTGCCAGCAGTTCCCCTGAGACAGTGGAAACTGAAGCTTTCTTT. This chain joins TRBV6-6 and TRBJ1-1; a weak D match, TRBD1 (5 bases). The CDR3 consists of 15 residues. CDR1 is MNHNY, CDR2 SVGAGI, per germline (reference sequence). V was cut by 4 bases and J by 5 bases, with 17 bases left in between.

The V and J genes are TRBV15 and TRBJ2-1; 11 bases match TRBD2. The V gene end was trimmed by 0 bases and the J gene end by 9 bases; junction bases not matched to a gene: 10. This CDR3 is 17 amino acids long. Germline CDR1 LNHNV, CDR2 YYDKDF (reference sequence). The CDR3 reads CATSRDYIAGGSGEQFF. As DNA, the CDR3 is TGTGCCACCAGCAGAGATTACATAGCGGGAGGGTCGGGTGAGCAGTTCTTC.

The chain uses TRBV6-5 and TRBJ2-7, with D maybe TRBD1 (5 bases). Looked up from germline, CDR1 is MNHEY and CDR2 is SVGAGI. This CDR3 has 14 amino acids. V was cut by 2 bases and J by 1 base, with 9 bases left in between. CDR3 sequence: CASSYRQKSYEQYF. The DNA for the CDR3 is TGTGCCAGCAGTTACCGACAGAAATCCTACGAGCAGTACTTC.

The chain's CDR3 is CSVEEGVEQYF. The CDR3 coding sequence is TGCAGCGTTGAGGAGGGGGTCGAGCAGTACTTC. The chain uses TRBV29-1 and TRBJ2-7; D possibly uses TRBD1 or TRBD2 (6 bases each). V was clipped by 3 bases and J by 6 bases, with 9 bases between them. Germline CDR1 is SQVTM and CDR2 is ANQGSEA. This CDR3 is built from 11 residues.

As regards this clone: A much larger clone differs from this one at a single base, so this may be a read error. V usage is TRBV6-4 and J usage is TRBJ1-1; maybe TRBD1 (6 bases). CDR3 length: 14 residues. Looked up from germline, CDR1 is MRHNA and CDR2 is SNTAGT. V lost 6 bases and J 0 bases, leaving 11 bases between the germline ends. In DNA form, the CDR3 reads TGTGCCAGCAGCCGAGGGGGACTGAACACTGAAGCTTTCTTT. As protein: CASSRGGLNTEAFF.

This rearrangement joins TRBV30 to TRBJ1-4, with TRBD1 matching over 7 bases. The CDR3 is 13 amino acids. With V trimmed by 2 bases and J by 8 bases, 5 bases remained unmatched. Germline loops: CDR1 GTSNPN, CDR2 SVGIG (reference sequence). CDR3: CAWSLQGREKLFF. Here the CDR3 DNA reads TGTGCCTGGAGTTTACAGGGGAGAGAAAAACTGTTTTTT. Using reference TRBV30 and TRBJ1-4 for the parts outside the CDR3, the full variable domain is SQTIHQWPATLVQPVGSPLSLECTVEGTSNPNLYWYRQAAGRGLQLLFYSVGIGQISSEVPQNLSASRPQDRQFILSSKKLLLSDSGFYLCAWSLQGREKLFFGSGTQLSVL.

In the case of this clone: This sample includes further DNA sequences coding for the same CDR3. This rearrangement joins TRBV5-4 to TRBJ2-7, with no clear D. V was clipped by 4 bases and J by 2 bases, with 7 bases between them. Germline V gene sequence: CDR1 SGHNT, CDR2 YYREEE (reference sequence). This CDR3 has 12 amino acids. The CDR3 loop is CASSLGTYEQYF. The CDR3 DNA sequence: TGTGCCAGCAGCCTAGGAACCTACGAGCAGTACTTC.

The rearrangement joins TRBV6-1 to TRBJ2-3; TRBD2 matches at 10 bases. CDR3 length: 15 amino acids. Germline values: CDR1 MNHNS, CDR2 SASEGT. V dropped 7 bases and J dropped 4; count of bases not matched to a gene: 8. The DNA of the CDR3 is TGTGCCAGCATGGAGCGGGGGGGCCGCGCAGATACGCAGTATTTT. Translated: CASMERGGRADTQYF.

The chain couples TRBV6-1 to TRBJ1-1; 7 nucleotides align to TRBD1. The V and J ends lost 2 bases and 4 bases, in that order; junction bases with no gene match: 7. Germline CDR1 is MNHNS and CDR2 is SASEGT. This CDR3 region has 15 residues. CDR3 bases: TGTGCCAGCAGTGAAATTGGGACAGCGGGCACTGAAGCTTTCTTT. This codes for CASSEIGTAGTEAFF.

The CDR3 bases are TGTGCCAGCTCACCACGTAGAGATTCGGGCACCGGGGAGCTGTTTTTT. Translation: CASSPRRDSGTGELFF. This chain uses TRBV18 with TRBJ2-2; D unclear. Trimming removed 1 base from V and 4 bases from J, with 13 bases in between. Germline CDR1 is KGHSH and CDR2 is LQKENI. This CDR3 spans 16 amino acids. Variable domain in full (rest from reference TRBV18 and TRBJ2-2): NAGVMQNPRHLVRRRGQEARLRCSPMKGHSHVYWYRQLPEEGLKFMVYLQKENIIDESGMPKERFSAEFPKEGPSILRIQQVVRGDSAAYFCASSPRRDSGTGELFFGEGSRLTVL.

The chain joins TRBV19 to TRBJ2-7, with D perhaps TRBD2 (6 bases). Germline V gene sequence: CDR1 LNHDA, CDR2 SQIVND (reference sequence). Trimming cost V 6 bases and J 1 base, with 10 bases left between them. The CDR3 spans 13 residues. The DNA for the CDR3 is TGTGCCAGTAGAGAGACTAGTTCCTACGAGCAGTACTTC. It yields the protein CASRETSSYEQYF.